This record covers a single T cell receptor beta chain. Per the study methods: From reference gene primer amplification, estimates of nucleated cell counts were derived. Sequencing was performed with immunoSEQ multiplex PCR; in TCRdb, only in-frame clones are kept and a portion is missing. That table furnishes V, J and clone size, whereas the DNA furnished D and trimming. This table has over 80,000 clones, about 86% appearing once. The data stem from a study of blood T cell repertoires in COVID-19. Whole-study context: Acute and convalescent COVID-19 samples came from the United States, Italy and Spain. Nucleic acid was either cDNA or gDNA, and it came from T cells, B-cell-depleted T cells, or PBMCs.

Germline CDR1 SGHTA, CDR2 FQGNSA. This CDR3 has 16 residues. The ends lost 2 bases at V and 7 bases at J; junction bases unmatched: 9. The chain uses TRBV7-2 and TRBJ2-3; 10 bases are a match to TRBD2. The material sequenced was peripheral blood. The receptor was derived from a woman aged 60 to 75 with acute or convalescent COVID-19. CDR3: CASSLKLAGVTNTQYF. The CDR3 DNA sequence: TGTGCCAGCAGCTTAAAGCTAGCGGGGGTTACTAATACGCAGTATTTT.